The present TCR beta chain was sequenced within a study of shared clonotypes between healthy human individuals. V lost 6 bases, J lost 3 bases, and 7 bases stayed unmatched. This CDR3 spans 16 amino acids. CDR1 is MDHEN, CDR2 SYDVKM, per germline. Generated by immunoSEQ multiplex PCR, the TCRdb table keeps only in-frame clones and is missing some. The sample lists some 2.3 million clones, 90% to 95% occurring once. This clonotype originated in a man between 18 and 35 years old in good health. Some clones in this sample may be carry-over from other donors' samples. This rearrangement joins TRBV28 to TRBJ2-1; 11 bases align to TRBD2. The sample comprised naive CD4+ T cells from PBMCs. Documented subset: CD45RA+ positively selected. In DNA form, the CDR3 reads TGTGCCAGCAGCTCATTTCTAGCGGGGGGCTACAATGAGCAGTTCTTC. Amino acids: CASSSFLAGGYNEQFF.